This T cell receptor beta chain was captured in a study of blood T cell repertoires in COVID-19. Across the whole study: The United States, Italy and Spain were the sources of the acute and convalescent COVID-19 samples. Sources were T cells, B-cell-depleted T cells, or PBMCs; the material itself was cDNA or gDNA.

The germline V gene has CDR1 SNHLY and CDR2 FYNNEI. J lost 10 bases, V lost 7 bases, and 14 bases had no gene match. The CDR3 totals 15 residues. The Seattle patients, enrolled during active infection, were followed longitudinally. Original handling: Reference gene primer amplification gave estimated nucleated cell counts. Here immunoSEQ multiplex PCR was the method, and the copy in TCRdb shows in-frame clones only, minus some. V, J and clone size reflect that table, while D and trimming were determined from the DNA. This sample has around 80,000 clones, with 70% to 90% found just once. Sequencing was done on a sample of peripheral blood. The genes are TRBV2 and TRBJ2-1; 9 nucleotides agree with TRBD1. This sequence was found in a middle-aged man with COVID-19, enrolled during active disease. The chain's CDR3 is CASNTAGTGREEQFF. CDR3 nucleotide sequence: TGTGCCAGCAACACAGCCGGGACAGGGCGGGAGGAGCAGTTCTTC.